Following are 29 T cell receptor beta chains from one sample sequenced in a study of T cell repertoires in cytomegalovirus infection. A single record per CDR3 protein comes from TCRdb applying MiXCR to the reads. The sample lists about 160,000 distinct CDR3 sequences, about a sixth seen once, with roughly a sixth in the top ten. The sequencing sample was made of CD8+ T cells from PBMCs. These receptors were taken from a human donor in good health (CMV status not recorded). Some clones in this sample may be carry-over from other donors' samples.

This chain links TRBV6-6 with TRBJ2-2; 12 bases are shared with TRBD2. The length of the CDR3 is 20 residues. The J segment lost 3 bases and the V segment lost 0 bases, leaving 11 bases of the junction unmatched. Germline assignment: CDR1 MNHNY and CDR2 SVGAGI (reference sequence). CDR3 in amino acids: CASSYSRASGRALDTGELFF. CDR3 nucleotide sequence: TGTGCCAGCAGTTACTCGCGGGCTAGCGGGAGGGCCCTCGACACCGGGGAGCTGTTTTTT.

The CDR3 coding sequence is TGTGCCAGCAGTTTAGATGCGGGAACCTACAATGAGCAGTTCTTC. Translation gives CASSLDAGTYNEQFF. This chain connects TRBV12-3 or TRBV12-4 to TRBJ2-1, with a tentative D call TRBD2 (6 bases). V was clipped by 1 base and J by 2 bases, with 9 bases between them. The CDR3 length is 15 residues.

This sequence joins TRBV14 and TRBJ2-1, with D maybe TRBD1 (6 bases). V shed 2 bases and J shed 8 bases, with 13 bases lying between them. Germline V gene data show CDR1 as SGHDN and CDR2 as FVKESK. The CDR3 has 14 residues. The CDR3 region has the DNA TGTGCCAGCAGCCAACTACCAGGGGTCCATGAGCAGTTCTTC. Translated: CASSQLPGVHEQFF.

The rearrangement joins TRBV29-1 to TRBJ2-5; tentative D call: TRBD1 (5 bases). V gave up 2 bases and J gave up 5 bases, with 15 bases separating them. The CDR3 spans 14 residues. Per germline, CDR1 SQVTM and CDR2 ANQGSEA. CDR3 coding DNA: TGCAGCGTTGAATGGGCGGCAGGGATGGAGACCCAGTACTTC. This codes for CSVEWAAGMETQYF.

This rearrangement joins TRBV7-3 to TRBJ2-1; TRBD2 matches 9 bases. The CDR3 loop spans 19 amino acids. Trimming took 5 bases from V and 1 from J; bases not matched to a gene: 15. Germline values: CDR1 SGHTA, CDR2 FQGTGA. The CDR3 here is CASSPGPGLATKSYNEQFF. CDR3 coding DNA: TGTGCCAGCAGCCCCGGACCAGGACTAGCGACAAAATCCTACAATGAGCAGTTCTTC.

Only a few counts were recorded for this clonotype. This likely comes from a read error, as the CDR3 has no conserved phenylalanine or tryptophan at its end. It is unclear where the CDR3 begins or ends on the DNA, so no DNA is shown, and the CDR3 is as TCRdb lists it. J is TRBJ1-5 and V is TRBV6-5. The germline gives CDR1 MNHEY, CDR2 SVGAGI. The CDR3 has 11 amino acids, counting both end residues. The CDR3 loop reads CASRGLRAPFV.

This clonotype showed up just a few times. V and J are TRBV15 and TRBJ1-4; 8 positions match TRBD1. The V segment lost 0 bases and the J segment 4 bases; nucleotides outside the gene matches: 10. The germline V gene has CDR1 LNHNV and CDR2 YYDKDF (reference sequence). The CDR3 length is 18 residues. The CDR3: CATSRDQARGQVNEKLFF. CDR3 in DNA: TGTGCCACCAGCAGAGATCAGGCCAGGGGGCAGGTTAATGAAAAACTGTTTTTT.

There are many counts of this clonotype. The chain employs TRBV7-2 and TRBJ2-1, with TRBD2 identical over 11 bases. There are 15 residues in the CDR3. Germline trimming cut 1 base from V and 9 bases from J; bases unmatched to any gene: 5. In germline, CDR1 is SGHTA, CDR2 FQGNSA. The CDR3 DNA sequence: TGTGCCAGCAGCTTAGTGGTAGCGGGGGGGCTTGAGCAGTTCTTC. This sequence encodes CASSLVVAGGLEQFF.

The genes are TRBV7-9 and TRBJ2-5, with no clear D. The length of the CDR3 is 12 residues. V lost 6 bases and J lost 5, with 10 bases in between. Germline CDR1 is SEHNR and CDR2 is FQNEAQ (reference sequence). The CDR3 loop reads CASRMGLETQYF. The CDR3 DNA is TGTGCCAGCAGGATGGGTCTGGAGACCCAGTACTTC.

This clonotype has ten or more counts. CDR3 in amino acids: CASSTTGGWGTEAFF. The CDR3 DNA reads TGTGCCAGCAGCACAACAGGGGGCTGGGGCACTGAAGCTTTCTTT. The rearrangement uses TRBV7-9 and TRBJ1-1; 9 bases are a match to TRBD1. J was trimmed by 4 bases and V by 5 bases; bases with no gene match: 8. Germline values: CDR1 SEHNR, CDR2 FQNEAQ (reference sequence). This CDR3 has 15 residues.

This clonotype was observed a few times. The chain links TRBV20-1 to TRBJ2-5, with D possibly TRBD2 on 5 matching bases. Germline values: CDR1 DFQATT, CDR2 SNEGSKA (reference sequence). The ends were cut back, 6 bases at V and 5 bases at J, with 19 bases in the middle. CDR3 length: 14 amino acids. The CDR3 is CSASTGRVPETQYF. The CDR3 bases are TGCAGTGCCTCTACGGGAAGGGTGCCCGAGACCCAGTACTTC.

In DNA, the CDR3 is TGCGCCAGCAGCCAAGATGTAGGCGGCTTTGACGCTTTCTTT. It codes for CASSQDVGGFDAFF. The J gene is TRBJ1-1, the V gene TRBV4-3; D remains ambiguous. V was cut by 0 bases and J by 11 bases, with 16 bases left in between. The CDR3 sequence is 14 residues long. Per the germline V gene, CDR1 is LGHNA and CDR2 is YSLEER.

Only a few counts were recorded for this clonotype. V and J are TRBV6-5 and TRBJ2-1, with D unclear. V lost 6 bases and J lost 2, with 14 bases in between. Per germline, CDR1 MNHEY and CDR2 SVGAGI. This CDR3 comprises 15 residues. The chain's CDR3 is CASRPRRQAYNEQFF. DNA of the CDR3: TGTGCCAGCAGACCCCGAAGGCAGGCCTACAATGAGCAGTTCTTC.

The CDR3 is CASSPRELADYNEQFF. The CDR3, as DNA: TGTGCCAGCAGCCCAAGGGAACTAGCGGACTACAATGAGCAGTTCTTC. The chain uses TRBV7-8 and TRBJ2-1, with 8 bases identical to TRBD2. J was trimmed by 3 bases and V by 5 bases; bases with no gene match: 9. Germline CDR1 and CDR2: SGHVS and FQNEAQ. The CDR3 is made up of 16 amino acids.

This clonotype was seen at least ten times. The CDR3 bases are TGTGCCAGCAGCTTAGGTCTAGCGGCCTACGAGCAGTACTTC. Protein: CASSLGLAAYEQYF. The rearrangement links TRBV7-2 to TRBJ2-7, with 7 bases that match TRBD2. CDR1 is SGHTA and CDR2 is FQGNSA in the germline V gene. CDR3 length: 14 amino acids. Losses at the gene ends were 1 base for V and 2 bases for J; bases not matched to a gene: 2.

This clonotype was observed a few times. This chain uses TRBV28 with TRBJ2-3, with TRBD2 matching 10 bases. With V trimmed by 5 bases and J by 4 bases, 12 bases remained unmatched. Germline CDR1 is MDHEN and CDR2 is SYDVKM. The CDR3 runs to 17 residues. The CDR3 is CASSDPSGSHRPDTQYF. CDR3 nucleotides: TGTGCCAGCAGTGACCCTAGCGGGAGTCACCGCCCAGATACGCAGTATTTT. Full variable domain (outside the CDR3, taken from reference TRBV28 and TRBJ2-3): DVKVTQSSRYLVKRTGEKVFLECVQDMDHENMFWYRQDPGLGLRLIYFSYDVKMKEKGDIPEGYSVSREKKERFSLILESASTNQTSMYLCASSDPSGSHRPDTQYFGPGTRLTVL.

The rearrangement uses TRBV6-5 and TRBJ2-7, with D perhaps matching TRBD1 (6 bases). V was cut by 4 bases and J by 0 bases, with 10 bases left in between. Germline V gene lookup returns CDR1 MNHEY and CDR2 SVGAGI. This CDR3 has 14 residues. CDR3 nucleotide sequence: TGTGCCAGCAGTTCCCGACAGGCCTCCTACGAGCAGTACTTC. Its translation is CASSSRQASYEQYF.

The chain joins TRBV28 to TRBJ1-2; D is unclear. The V and J ends lost 4 bases and 7 bases respectively, with 13 bases between them. This CDR3 is 13 amino acids long. Germline V gene sequence: CDR1 MDHEN, CDR2 SYDVKM. CDR3 loop: CASSSDNTRGYTF. As DNA, the CDR3 is TGTGCCAGCAGTTCGGATAACACGCGTGGCTACACCTTC.

V is TRBV7-3 and J is TRBJ2-1; D is unclear. Trimming stripped 1 base from V and 7 bases from J, with 11 bases between. CDR1 SGHTA and CDR2 FQGTGA come from the germline V gene. The CDR3 is 14 residues long. In DNA form, the CDR3 reads TGTGCCAGCAGCTTAATCGGAAGGGCGAATGAGCAGTTCTTC. Its protein product is CASSLIGRANEQFF. Supplemented by reference TRBV7-3 and TRBJ2-1, the full variable domain reads GAGVSQTPSNKVTEKGKYVELRCDPISGHTALYWYRQSLGQGPEFLIYFQGTGAADDSGLPNDRFFAVRPEGSVSTLKIQRTERGDSAVYLCASSLIGRANEQFFGPGTRLTVL.

This clonotype occurred a few times. The gene calls are TRBV7-8 and TRBJ2-6, with 8 bases identical to TRBD1. CDR1 is SGHVS and CDR2 is FQNEAQ in the germline V gene. CDR3 length equals 18 residues. V lost 4 bases to trimming and J lost 0 bases; unmatched junction nucleotides: 8. CDR3 residues: CASSSDRASSSGANVLTF. The CDR3 nucleotides read TGTGCCAGCAGCTCGGACAGGGCAAGCAGCTCTGGGGCCAACGTCCTGACTTTC.

The V gene is TRBV7-9, the J gene TRBJ2-5; no clear D. This CDR3 is built from 13 residues. Trimming shortened V by 3 bases and J by 1 base, and 6 bases separated the two germline ends. Germline-derived CDR1 and CDR2 are SEHNR and FQNEAQ (reference sequence). CDR3 DNA: TGTGCCAGCAGCTTCCCAGCCCAAGAGACCCAGTACTTC. It is translated as CASSFPAQETQYF.

The chain has TRBV7-2 and TRBJ2-1; 7 nucleotides agree with TRBD2. Per germline, CDR1 SGHTA and CDR2 FQGNSA. V gave up 1 base and J gave up 9 bases; unmatched junction bases: 15. There are 17 residues in the CDR3. The CDR3 DNA sequence: TGTGCCAGCAGCTTAGGGGCGGGAGATCTTGAACGAGGTGAGCAGTTCTTC. It codes for CASSLGAGDLERGEQFF.

The table lists this clonotype with a few counts. The CDR3 is CASSDGTGLRRDTQYF. The CDR3 DNA sequence: TGTGCCAGCAGCGACGGAACAGGGTTACGCCGGGATACGCAGTATTTT. The chain employs TRBV7-9 and TRBJ2-3; D might be TRBD1 (6 bases). This CDR3 spans 16 amino acids. Germline V gene data show CDR1 as SEHNR and CDR2 as FQNEAQ (reference sequence). Trimming took 5 bases from V and 6 from J, leaving 21 bases between them.

This clonotype has at least ten counts. This chain connects TRBV2 to TRBJ1-1; D might be TRBD1 (5 bases). Looked up from germline, CDR1 is SNHLY and CDR2 is FYNNEI. V lost 3 bases and J lost 4, with 15 bases in between. This CDR3 spans 15 amino acids. The CDR3 DNA reads TGTGCCAGCAGTGACCCGACAGCCATTGGCACTGAAGCTTTCTTT. Its protein is CASSDPTAIGTEAFF.

The CDR3 DNA reads as TGTGCCAGCACTTCCGCCACAGATACGCAGTATTTT. It yields the protein CASTSATDTQYF. The chain uses TRBV12-3 or TRBV12-4 and TRBJ2-3; D uncertain. V dropped 7 bases and J dropped 2 bases, with 7 bases sitting between them. The CDR3 is 12 residues long.

This sequence joins TRBV12-3 or TRBV12-4 and TRBJ2-1; 10 bases line up with TRBD1. The CDR3 runs 17 residues. V lost 4 bases, J lost 4 bases, and 10 bases stayed unmatched. CDR3 coding DNA: TGTGCCAGCAGTTCAAGCTTTGGACAGGGGGTATACAATGAGCAGTTCTTC. This codes for CASSSSFGQGVYNEQFF.

The chain links TRBV6-8 to TRBJ1-5; no definite D call. Germline V gives CDR1 MNHGY, CDR2 SAAAGT. V lost 1 base and J lost 2, with 9 bases in between. The CDR3 consists of 15 residues. The CDR3 DNA sequence: TGTGCCAGCAGTTACTTCGTGTGGGGCAATCAGCCCCAGCATTTT. Its protein product is CASSYFVWGNQPQHF.

This clonotype was observed a few times. The chain combines TRBV28 with TRBJ2-3, with 7 bases that match TRBD1. J gave up 3 bases and V 5 bases, and 11 bases lay outside the gene matches. CDR1 is MDHEN, CDR2 SYDVKM, per germline. This CDR3 is 16 amino acids long. CDR3 bases: TGTGCCAGCAGTCCCCGACAGGGAGAAGGAACAGATACGCAGTATTTT. It specifies CASSPRQGEGTDTQYF.

This clonotype was counted at least ten times. This sequence joins TRBV11-2 and TRBJ2-1; D not resolved. There are 10 residues in the CDR3. The germline V gene has CDR1 SGHAT and CDR2 FQNNGV. V shed 2 bases and J shed 8 bases, with 1 base lying between them. This CDR3 is CASSLYEQFF. In nucleotides, the CDR3 is TGTGCCAGCAGCTTATATGAGCAGTTCTTC.